The 31 T cell receptor beta chains listed next were all sequenced from one sample in a study of T cells in tuberculosis. The time point here: new active TB diagnosis, blood taken before or within 7 days of starting treatment. Repertoires were generated with immunoSEQ multiplex PCR, while TCRdb's copy carries only in-frame clones and drops some. The sample includes under 50,000 clones, 94% of them seen just once. Specimen: PBMCs, collected at tuberculosis diagnosis. All receptors come from an adult with tuberculosis.

V is TRBV27 and J is TRBJ2-7; the match to TRBD1 covers 9 bases. This CDR3 comprises 14 residues. CDR1 is MNHEY and CDR2 is SMNVEV in the germline V gene (reference sequence). J gave up 4 bases and V 6 bases, and 7 bases lay outside the gene matches. The CDR3 is CASRPQGARYEQYF. For the CDR3, the DNA is TGTGCCAGCAGGCCACAGGGGGCGCGTTACGAGCAGTACTTC.

The chain recombines TRBV30 with TRBJ2-1; 8 nucleotides align to TRBD2. This CDR3 contains 15 residues. The J segment lost 9 bases and the V segment lost 4 bases, leaving 14 bases of the junction unmatched. Germline CDR1 is GTSNPN and CDR2 is SVGIG (reference sequence). The CDR3 loop is CAWTLPAGGLGEQFF. The CDR3 coding sequence is TGTGCCTGGACTCTTCCGGCGGGGGGCCTCGGTGAGCAGTTCTTC.

The chain links TRBV10-1 to TRBJ1-2; D possibly corresponds to TRBD1 (6 bases). The CDR3 runs to 16 residues. CDR1 and CDR2 (germline): WNHNN, SYGVQD (reference sequence). V was shortened by 5 bases and J by 8 bases, with 24 bases between the two germline ends. This CDR3 is CASSMDRGTYPRGYTF. CDR3 sequence (DNA): TGCGCCAGCAGTATGGACAGAGGGACCTATCCGCGGGGCTACACCTTC.

V usage is TRBV27 and J usage is TRBJ1-1, with 8 nucleotides matching TRBD1. CDR1 is MNHEY, CDR2 SMNVEV, per germline (reference sequence). The CDR3 consists of 14 residues. Trimming cost V 3 bases and J 7 bases; bases outside gene matches: 7. In nucleotides, the CDR3 is TGTGCCAGCAGTTTTTGGGACAGGCCATATGAAGCTTTCTTT. It is translated as CASSFWDRPYEAFF.

The V call is TRBV28, the J call TRBJ2-1; 8 bases fit TRBD1. The CDR3 spans 15 residues. Germline trimming cut 8 bases from V and 5 bases from J; bases unmatched to any gene: 11. Looked up from germline, CDR1 is MDHEN and CDR2 is SYDVKM. The CDR3 reads CASPPPGQVNNEQFF. CDR3 nucleotide sequence: TGTGCCAGCCCCCCCCCGGGACAGGTGAACAATGAGCAGTTCTTC.

J is TRBJ1-6 and V is TRBV28, with D possibly being TRBD1 (6 bases). Germline CDR1 is MDHEN and CDR2 is SYDVKM. This CDR3 has 20 amino acids. V lost 8 bases, J lost 6 bases, and 32 bases lay in between. CDR3 residues: CASHIAGQMQKVGINSPLHF. The CDR3 DNA is TGTGCCAGCCACATCGCCGGACAGATGCAAAAGGTGGGGATTAATTCACCCCTCCACTTT.

The chain recombines TRBV19 with TRBJ1-5; the D is unclear. V was clipped by 1 base and J by 12 bases, with 16 bases between them. The germline gives CDR1 LNHDA, CDR2 SQIVND (reference sequence). This CDR3 is built from 14 residues. Here the CDR3 DNA reads TGTGCCAGTAGTATAGGTTACCGGGATTTTATCCAGCATTTT. It codes for CASSIGYRDFIQHF.

The V gene is TRBV7-2, the J gene TRBJ2-6, with 8 bases that match TRBD1. The germline CDR1 and CDR2 sequences are SGHTA and FQGNSA. The CDR3 extends over 15 amino acids. V was clipped by 5 bases and J by 6 bases; unmatched bases: 6. The DNA of the CDR3 is TGTGCCAGCAGCCCGGACAGGGTCTTGGCCAACGTCCTGACTTTC. It is translated as CASSPDRVLANVLTF. The complete variable domain, with remaining parts taken from reference TRBV7-2 and TRBJ2-6, reads GAGVSQSPSNKVTEKGKDVELRCDPISGHTALYWYRQSLGQGLEFLIYFQGNSAPDKSGLPSDRFSAERTGGSVSTLTIQRTQQEDSAVYLCASSPDRVLANVLTFGAGSRLTVL.

The J gene is TRBJ1-2, the V gene TRBV5-1; TRBD1 matches at 8 bases. Germline trimming cut 3 bases from V and 7 bases from J; bases unmatched to any gene: 17. This CDR3 is 17 amino acids long. Germline V gives CDR1 SGHRS, CDR2 YFSETQ. This CDR3 is CASSWGGQALNLRGYTF. CDR3 in DNA: TGCGCCAGCAGCTGGGGGGGACAGGCTTTAAATTTACGTGGCTACACCTTC.

The chain joins TRBV6-1 to TRBJ2-7, with 8 nucleotides matching TRBD1. This CDR3 contains 15 residues. V gave up 4 bases and J gave up 0 bases; unmatched junction bases: 5. Per the germline V gene, CDR1 is MNHNS and CDR2 is SASEGT. The CDR3 DNA reads as TGTGCCAGCAGTGCAGGGGGCGCGGGCTCCTACGAGCAGTACTTC. Amino acid sequence: CASSAGGAGSYEQYF.

The chain employs TRBV7-9 and TRBJ1-1; D unclear. Germline V lookup: CDR1 SEHNR, CDR2 FQNEAQ (reference sequence). V gave up 5 bases and J gave up 3 bases, with 7 bases separating them. CDR3 length: 12 residues. This CDR3 reads CASSLRDTEAFF. In DNA form, the CDR3 reads TGTGCCAGCAGCCTCCGGGACACTGAAGCTTTCTTT.

J is TRBJ1-2 and V is TRBV10-2; TRBD1 is a possible D gene (6 bases). Trimming removed 3 bases at V and 1 base at J, with 6 bases between. The CDR3 consists of 13 residues. Germline lookup yields CDR1 WSHSY and CDR2 SAAADI. The CDR3 loop reads CASSEQGNYGYTF. The CDR3, as DNA: TGCGCCAGCAGTGAACAGGGTAACTATGGCTACACCTTC.

The rearrangement links TRBV2 to TRBJ1-3; 9 bases align to TRBD1. V gave up 8 bases and J gave up 5 bases; unmatched junction bases: 7. The CDR3 totals 14 residues. The germline V gene encodes CDR1 SNHLY and CDR2 FYNNEI. The DNA of the CDR3 is TGTGCCAGCCTCGGGACAGGGCCTCGAAACACCATATATTTT. Translated, it gives CASLGTGPRNTIYF. The full variable domain, completed using reference TRBV2 and TRBJ1-3, is EPEVTQTPSHQVTQMGQEVILRCVPISNHLYFYWYRQILGQKVEFLVSFYNNEISEKSEIFDDQFSVERPDGSNFTLKIRSTKLEDSAMYFCASLGTGPRNTIYFGEGSWLTVV.

V usage is TRBV30 and J usage is TRBJ1-3; no clear D. CDR1 and CDR2 from the germline V gene are GTSNPN and SVGIG (reference sequence). V shed 0 bases and J shed 4 bases, with 25 bases lying between them. CDR3 length equals 19 residues. The CDR3: CAWSVRRTYAGKVGNTIYF. CDR3 nucleotide sequence: TGTGCCTGGAGTGTACGGAGGACCTATGCAGGAAAAGTCGGAAACACCATATATTTT.

The chain couples TRBV9 to TRBJ1-1, with TRBD1 matching 10 bases. J lost 2 bases, V lost 3 bases, and 10 bases had no gene match. Germline V gives CDR1 SGDLS, CDR2 YYNGEE. The CDR3 loop spans 17 amino acids. CDR3 protein: CASSARDRGERNTEAFF. CDR3 bases: TGTGCCAGCAGCGCTCGGGACAGGGGCGAGAGAAACACTGAAGCTTTCTTT.

The chain recombines TRBV2 with TRBJ2-7; D is ambiguous. The CDR3 extends over 10 amino acids. Germline V lookup: CDR1 SNHLY, CDR2 FYNNEI. The V end lost 7 bases, the J end lost 4 bases, and 5 bases lay between the germline ends. The CDR3 loop reads CASNRYEQYF. The CDR3 nucleotides read TGTGCCAGCAATCGTTACGAGCAGTACTTC. The whole variable domain, remainder taken from reference TRBV2 and TRBJ2-7, is EPEVTQTPSHQVTQMGQEVILRCVPISNHLYFYWYRQILGQKVEFLVSFYNNEISEKSEIFDDQFSVERPDGSNFTLKIRSTKLEDSAMYFCASNRYEQYFGPGTRLTVT.

The chain is built from TRBV15 and TRBJ1-1; no definite D call. Germline CDR1 is LNHNV and CDR2 is YYDKDF (reference sequence). The V end was cut by 0 bases, the J end by 5 bases, with 7 bases between. The CDR3 length is 13 residues. CDR3 sequence reads: CATSRDLSTEAFF. The CDR3 coding sequence is TGTGCCACCAGCAGAGATCTGTCGACTGAAGCTTTCTTT.

The chain combines TRBV4-1 with TRBJ2-7; 8 positions match TRBD2. This CDR3 has 16 residues. With 0 bases clipped from V and 4 bases from J, the junction kept 8 bases outside the gene matches. The germline V gene encodes CDR1 MGHRA and CDR2 YSYEKL. This CDR3 reads CASSQEGSGGGYEQYF. In DNA, the CDR3 is TGCGCCAGCAGCCAAGAGGGGAGCGGGGGTGGTTACGAGCAGTACTTC.

The J gene is TRBJ1-2, the V gene TRBV7-2; 8 nucleotides align to TRBD1. V was clipped by 5 bases and J by 7 bases; unmatched bases: 21. The V gene's germline CDR1 is SGHTA and CDR2 FQGNSA. The CDR3 covers 18 residues. This CDR3 is CASSLSAAQQGDGSGYTF. CDR3 DNA: TGTGCCAGCAGCCTTTCCGCAGCCCAACAGGGGGATGGGAGTGGCTACACCTTC.

This clone has a single count. This chain uses TRBV7-2 with TRBJ2-7; the D gene is possibly TRBD2 (6 bases). The V gene's germline CDR1 is SGHTA and CDR2 FQGNSA. The CDR3 covers 15 residues. Trimming stripped 6 bases from V and 4 bases from J, with 19 bases between. The CDR3 loop reads CASSRVRGAAYEQYF. The CDR3 DNA follows: TGTGCCAGCAGTCGTGTGCGGGGAGCGGCGTACGAGCAGTACTTC.

In DNA form, the CDR3 reads TGCAGCGTTGTTCCCAGGGCCCACGAGCAGTACTTC. Amino acid sequence: CSVVPRAHEQYF. V gene TRBV29-1 combines with J gene TRBJ2-7, with a possible D match to TRBD1 (5 bases). CDR1 is SQVTM and CDR2 is ANQGSEA in the germline V gene. The V gene lost 4 bases and the J gene lost 5 bases, with 12 bases spanning the gap. CDR3 size: 12 residues.

The rearrangement links TRBV28 to TRBJ2-3; 7 nucleotides agree with TRBD2. V gave up 6 bases and J gave up 5 bases; unmatched junction bases: 8. The CDR3 length is 14 residues. The germline V gene encodes CDR1 MDHEN and CDR2 SYDVKM. The CDR3 protein is CASRRDYAGDTQYF. CDR3 sequence (DNA): TGTGCCAGCAGGCGGGACTACGCGGGAGATACGCAGTATTTT.

The V and J genes are TRBV10-3 and TRBJ1-4, with 8 bases aligning to TRBD1. The V segment lost 2 bases and the J segment 8 bases; nucleotides outside the gene matches: 4. The germline gives CDR1 ENHRY, CDR2 SYGVKD. The CDR3 totals 14 residues. The CDR3: CAISEDRGREKLFF. CDR3 DNA: TGTGCCATCAGTGAGGACAGGGGAAGGGAAAAACTGTTTTTT.

The rearrangement uses TRBV7-2 and TRBJ2-3; maybe TRBD2 (6 bases). Trimming stripped 10 bases from V and 3 bases from J, with 20 bases between. The CDR3 loop spans 15 amino acids. Germline CDR1 reads SGHTA; CDR2 reads FQGNSA. The DNA of the CDR3 is TGTGCCACTGATACGGCGTGGGGAGGTACAGATACGCAGTATTTT. It translates to CATDTAWGGTDTQYF. Drawing the rest from reference TRBV7-2 and TRBJ2-3, the complete variable domain is GAGVSQSPSNKVTEKGKDVELRCDPISGHTALYWYRQSLGQGLEFLIYFQGNSAPDKSGLPSDRFSAERTGGSVSTLTIQRTQQEDSAVYLCATDTAWGGTDTQYFGPGTRLTVL.

The chain links TRBV4-2 to TRBJ1-3; D is ambiguous. V lost 1 base and J 2 bases, leaving 12 bases between the germline ends. Per germline, CDR1 LGHNA and CDR2 YNFKEQ. This CDR3 spans 16 amino acids. The CDR3 is CASSQVLAGAGNTIYF. The CDR3 coding sequence is TGTGCCAGCAGCCAAGTCTTGGCCGGAGCTGGAAACACCATATATTTT.

This chain joins TRBV11-3 and TRBJ1-6; D may be TRBD1 (6 bases). This CDR3 has 15 amino acids. Germline V gene data show CDR1 as SGHNT and CDR2 as YENEEA. V lost 6 bases and J lost 9, with 18 bases in between. The CDR3 loop reads CASSSKGGRGSPLHF. As DNA, the CDR3 is TGTGCCAGCAGTTCAAAGGGGGGGCGAGGTTCACCCCTCCACTTT.

The rearrangement links TRBV29-1 to TRBJ2-5; maybe TRBD2 (5 bases). Germline CDR1 reads SQVTM; CDR2 reads ANQGSEA. The CDR3 runs to 13 residues. V lost 7 bases and J lost 6, with 18 bases in between. This CDR3 is CSGLRAGEQTQYF. Here the CDR3 DNA reads TGCAGCGGGTTGAGGGCAGGAGAGCAGACCCAGTACTTC.

In nucleotides, the CDR3 is TGTGCCAGCAGTGAGGCCGGGGGGCCGACAAACACTGAAGCTTTCTTT. This translates into CASSEAGGPTNTEAFF. The rearrangement links TRBV25-1 to TRBJ1-1; weak D call: TRBD1 (6 bases). The ends were cut back, 3 bases at V and 2 bases at J, with 16 bases in the middle. The CDR3 runs 16 residues. Germline values: CDR1 MGHDK, CDR2 SYGVNS. Complete variable domain (other parts from reference TRBV25-1 and TRBJ1-1): EADIYQTPRYLVIGTGKKITLECSQTMGHDKMYWYQQDPGMELHLIHYSYGVNSTEKGDLSSESTVSRIRTEHFPLTLESARPSHTSQYLCASSEAGGPTNTEAFFGQGTRLTVV.

The chain uses TRBV5-5 and TRBJ1-5; a weak D match, TRBD1 (6 bases). CDR3 length equals 14 residues. The V gene lost 3 bases and the J gene lost 2 bases, with 9 bases spanning the gap. CDR1 is SGHKS, CDR2 YYEKEE, per germline (reference sequence). Here the CDR3 reads CASSWDIRNQPQHF. CDR3 nucleotides: TGTGCCAGCAGCTGGGACATCCGCAATCAGCCCCAGCATTTT.

The V call is TRBV5-1, the J call TRBJ2-1; D gene ambiguous. The ends were cut back, 0 bases at V and 4 bases at J, with 14 bases in the middle. Germline CDR1 reads SGHRS; CDR2 reads YFSETQ. The CDR3 is 16 amino acids. The CDR3 sequence is CASSLANLGPYNEQFF. The CDR3 coding sequence is TGCGCCAGCAGCTTGGCCAACCTAGGCCCATACAATGAGCAGTTCTTC.

The genes are TRBV14 and TRBJ1-1, with D tentatively TRBD1 (5 bases). Trimming pared 0 bases from V and 4 bases from J, leaving 12 bases between. The CDR3 has 15 residues. Per the germline V gene, CDR1 is SGHDN and CDR2 is FVKESK. This chain's CDR3 is CASSQEYGGITEAFF. CDR3 bases: TGTGCCAGCAGCCAAGAGTACGGGGGGATCACTGAAGCTTTCTTT. Full variable domain (remainder filled in from reference TRBV14 and TRBJ1-1): EAGVTQFPSHSVIEKGQTVTLRCDPISGHDNLYWYRRVMGKEIKFLLHFVKESKQDESGMPNNRFLAERTGGTYSTLKVQPAELEDSGVYFCASSQEYGGITEAFFGQGTRLTVV.